The clone carrying this T cell receptor beta chain was counted once. The data are from a study of blood T cell repertoires in COVID-19. Study-wide background: The analysed material was cDNA or gDNA that came from T cells, B-cell-depleted T cells, or PBMCs.

Assay: immunoSEQ multiplex PCR; the TCRdb copy retains only in-frame clones and omits some. The table lists 100,000 or so clones, 88% of them singletons. This TCR derives from a human donor in a cohort sampled during active COVID-19. The specimen sequenced was peripheral blood.

The CDR3 DNA reads as TGTGCCAGCAGTTCAAACTCCAACTATGGCTACACCTTC. It encodes CASSSNSNYGYTF. The J gene is TRBJ1-2, the V gene TRBV6-6; D unclear. V lost 4 bases, J lost 2 bases, and 8 bases lay in between. CDR1 is MNHNY and CDR2 is SVGAGI in the germline V gene (reference sequence). This CDR3 comprises 13 residues.